This T cell receptor beta chain was captured by sequencing in a study of blood T cell repertoires in COVID-19. Across the whole study: COVID-19 samples from acute and convalescent phases originated in the United States, Italy and Spain.

The V and J ends lost 7 bases and 5 bases, in that order; junction bases with no gene match: 16. CDR3 size: 17 residues. Germline V lookup: CDR1 SNHLY, CDR2 FYNNEI. The repertoire was sequenced with immunoSEQ multiplex PCR; TCRdb's copy has only in-frame clones and lacks some. The repertoire holds 80,000 to 90,000 clones, with around 86% as singletons. The TCR sequence derives from a man between 40 and 49 years old with acute or convalescent COVID-19. The sequenced sample was peripheral blood. The rearrangement uses TRBV2 and TRBJ2-1; 8 bases match TRBD2. The CDR3 bases are TGTGCCAGCAAAAAAACCCTGACTAGCGAACCCAACAATGAGCAGTTCTTC. Its translation: CASKKTLTSEPNNEQFF.